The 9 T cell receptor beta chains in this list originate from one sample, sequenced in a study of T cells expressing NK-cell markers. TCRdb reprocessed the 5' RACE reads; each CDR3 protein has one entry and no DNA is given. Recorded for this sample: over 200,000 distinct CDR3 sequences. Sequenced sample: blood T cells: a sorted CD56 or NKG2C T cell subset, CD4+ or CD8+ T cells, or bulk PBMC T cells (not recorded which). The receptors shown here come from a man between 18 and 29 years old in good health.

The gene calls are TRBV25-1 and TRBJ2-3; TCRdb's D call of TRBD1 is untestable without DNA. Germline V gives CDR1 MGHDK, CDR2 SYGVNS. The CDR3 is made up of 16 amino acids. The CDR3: CASSEGGLASADTQYF. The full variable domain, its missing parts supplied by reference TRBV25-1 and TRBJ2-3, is EADIYQTPRYLVIGTGKKITLECSQTMGHDKMYWYQQDPGMELHLIHYSYGVNSTEKGDLSSESTVSRIRTEHFPLTLESARPSHTSQYLCASSEGGLASADTQYFGPGTRLTVL.

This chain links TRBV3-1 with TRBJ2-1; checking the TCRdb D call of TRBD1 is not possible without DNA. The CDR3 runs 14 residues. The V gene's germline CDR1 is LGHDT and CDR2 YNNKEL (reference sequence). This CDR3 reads CASSRQGAGYEQFF.

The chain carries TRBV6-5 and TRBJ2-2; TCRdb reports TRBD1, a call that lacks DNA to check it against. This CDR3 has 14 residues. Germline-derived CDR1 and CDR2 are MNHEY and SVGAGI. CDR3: CASTPGGNTGELFF.

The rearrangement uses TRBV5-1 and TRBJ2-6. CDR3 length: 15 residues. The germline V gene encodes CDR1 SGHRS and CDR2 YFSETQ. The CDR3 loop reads CASSLELLGANVLTF.

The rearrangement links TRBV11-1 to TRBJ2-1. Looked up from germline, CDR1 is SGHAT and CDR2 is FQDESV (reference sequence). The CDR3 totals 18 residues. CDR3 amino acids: CASSPAVMAGSSYNEQFF.

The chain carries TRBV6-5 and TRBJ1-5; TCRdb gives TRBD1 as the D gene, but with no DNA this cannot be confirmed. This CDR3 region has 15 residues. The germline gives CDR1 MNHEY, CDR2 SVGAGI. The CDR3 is CASSSDPVGNQPQHF.

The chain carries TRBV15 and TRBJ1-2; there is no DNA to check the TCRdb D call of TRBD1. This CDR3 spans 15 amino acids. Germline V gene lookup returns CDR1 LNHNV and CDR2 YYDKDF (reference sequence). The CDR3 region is CATSREQGRDYGYTF.

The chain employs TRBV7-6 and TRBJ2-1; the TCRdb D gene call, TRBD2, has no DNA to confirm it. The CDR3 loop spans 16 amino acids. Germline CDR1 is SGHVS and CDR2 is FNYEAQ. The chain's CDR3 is CASSLAGLAAYNEQFF.

The CDR3 here is CSAVTSGRARETQYF. This rearrangement joins TRBV20-1 to TRBJ2-5; the TRBD2 assignment by TCRdb is unverifiable without DNA. Germline V gives CDR1 DFQATT, CDR2 SNEGSKA (reference sequence). The CDR3 runs to 15 residues.